This T cell receptor (beta chain) was documented in a study of CD4 T cells in relation to SARS-CoV-2 and coronaviruses. Study information: The restricting HLA molecule for shared crossreactive spike epitopes was mapped.

Regarding this clone: Antigen specificity is unknown.

This CDR3 region has 15 residues. Trimming pared 5 bases from V and 0 bases from J, leaving 11 bases between. Germline CDR1 is SGHVS and CDR2 is FQNEAQ. Profiled with immunoSEQ multiplex PCR; TCRdb holds only in-frame clones, not every one. The repertoire holds around 70,000 clones, with 80% to 90% as singletons. Study observations and caveats: Around two thirds of donors had memory CD4+ clonotypes crossrecognizing SARS-CoV-2 and common cold coronavirus spike. Monoreactive clones expanded significantly more to SARS-CoV-2 than crossreactive clones did.

Unexposed donor CD4+ T cells date from about 2011-2018, before the COVID-19 pandemic. The V call is TRBV7-8, the J call TRBJ1-5; no firm D call. Sequencing input: memory CD4+ T cells from PBMCs. The clonotype comes from a human donor in good health. CDR3 amino acids: CASSPQDYSNQPQHF. In nucleotides, the CDR3 is TGTGCCAGCAGCCCTCAGGATTATAGCAATCAGCCCCAGCATTTT.